This T cell receptor beta chain was identified during a study of T cells after posttransplantation cyclophosphamide. Study outcomes and limitations: Recipient CMV seropositivity and CMV reactivation strongly tracked TRB clonality. Later blood repertoires were often dominated by clones from the donor CD8+ memory compartment.

Sequencing was performed with immunoSEQ multiplex PCR; in TCRdb, only in-frame clones are kept and a portion is missing. The data contain tens of thousands of clones, roughly nine tenths of them singletons. Germline values: CDR1 LNHDA, CDR2 SQIVND (reference sequence). The CDR3 totals 16 residues. V lost 6 bases to trimming and J lost 4 bases, with 19 bases between them. Concerning this clone: Its target is not known.

Sequences were obtained from PBMCs. This sequence joins TRBV19 and TRBJ1-5; TRBD1 might be the D (6 bases). The source of this sequence is a woman aged 45-59 years in good health and a related stem cell transplant donor. The CDR3 nucleotides are TGTGCCAGTAGAGATAGGGGCGGGGGGCAAAATCAGCCCCAGCATTTT. This encodes CASRDRGGGQNQPQHF.